These 14 T cell receptor beta chains were sequenced from one sample in a study of T cells in women clearing cervical HPV infection. Measured with immunoSEQ multiplex PCR; TCRdb has only the in-frame clones, and not every one. The table lists fewer than 30,000 clones. The sample consisted of blood buffy coat. The receptor set was obtained from a woman aged 18 to 75 with a cervical HPV16 infection that either progressed to CIN3+ or cleared (not recorded which).

Of note for this clone: The read finishes 3 residues shy of the CDR3 end, and the germline J gene is used to complete it. The chain recombines TRBV20-1 with TRBJ1-4, with 7 nucleotides matching TRBD1. CDR3 length: 14 residues. The germline CDR1 and CDR2 sequences are DFQATT and SNEGSKA (reference sequence). The V gene end was trimmed by 0 bases and the J gene end by 6 bases; junction bases not matched to a gene: 4. CDR3 DNA (partial): TGCAGTGCTAGAGATAACAGGGGAGATGAAAAA. This encodes CSARDNRGDEK. In full, the CDR3 is CSARDNRGDEKLFF.

A remark on this clone: The read ends 3 residues early relative to the CDR3; the germline J gene fills the gap. The V call is TRBV19, the J call TRBJ2-1; D call uncertain. The germline V gene has CDR1 LNHDA and CDR2 SQIVND (reference sequence). CDR3 length equals 11 residues. Trimming shortened V by 8 bases and J by 7 bases, and 9 bases separated the two germline ends. The CDR3 DNA, read in part, is TGTGCCAGTGCGGCCCCGAATGAG. It codes for CASAAPNE. The full CDR3 sequence reads CASAAPNEQFF. The variable domain in full, completed from reference TRBV19 and TRBJ2-1, reads DGGITQSPKYLFRKEGQNVTLSCEQNLNHDAMYWYRQDPGQGLRLIYYSQIVNDFQKGDIAEGYSVSREKKESFPLTVTSAQKNPTAFYLCASAAPNEQFFGPGTRLTVL.

The CDR3 sequence is CSATGDGAEAFF. Incomplete CDR3 DNA: TGCAGTGCTACAGGGGACGGAGCTGAA. The chain carries TRBV20-1 and TRBJ1-1; perhaps TRBD1 as D (6 bases). The CDR3 end is not reached by the read, which stops 3 residues before it; the germline J gene fills it in. Germline-derived CDR1 and CDR2 are DFQATT and SNEGSKA (reference sequence). With 4 bases removed from V and 6 bases from J, the gap between germline ends came to 12 bases. The CDR3 consists of 12 residues.

As concerns this clone: The read gets to within 3 residues of the CDR3 end, and the germline J gene fills in the rest. The V call is TRBV4-1, the J call TRBJ1-2; maybe TRBD1 (6 bases). The CDR3 sequence is 16 residues long. Deletions cut 1 base from V and 4 bases from J, with 16 bases between. Germline CDR1 MGHRA, CDR2 YSYEKL. The sequenced CDR3 bases are TGCGCCAGCAGCCAAGTTGAGGCAGGGGAGGTCTATGGC. Amino acids: CASSQVEAGEVYG. The CDR3 in its entirety is CASSQVEAGEVYGYTF.

A note on this clone: The read finishes 3 residues shy of the CDR3 end, and the germline J gene is used to complete it. The chain has TRBV9 and TRBJ2-6; the match to TRBD2 covers 9 bases. Losses at the gene ends were 3 bases for V and 0 bases for J; bases not matched to a gene: 19. The CDR3 has 22 amino acids. Germline V gene lookup returns CDR1 SGDLS and CDR2 YYNGEE. CDR3 DNA (partial): TGTGCCAGCAGCGCCACCTCCGGCGGGGGCGGGGGGGTACTCTCTGGGGCCAACGTC. It is translated as CASSATSGGGGGVLSGANV. The complete CDR3 sequence is CASSATSGGGGGVLSGANVLTF.

Incomplete CDR3 DNA: TGCAGTGCTCCAGCGGGGGGCAACACCGGGGAG. Amino acids: CSAPAGGNTGE. The whole CDR3 region reads CSAPAGGNTGELFF. The rearrangement joins TRBV20-1 to TRBJ2-2; TRBD2 matches at 9 bases. The read ends 3 residues before the CDR3 terminus; that terminus is restored from the germline J gene. Germline V gives CDR1 DFQATT, CDR2 SNEGSKA (reference sequence). The CDR3 is 14 amino acids. With V trimmed by 5 bases and J by 2 bases, 3 bases remained unmatched.

Turning to this clone: The CDR3 extends 3 residues past the end of the read, so its final part is completed from the germline J gene. V and J are TRBV20-1 and TRBJ2-1, with 15 bases lining up with TRBD2. Germline lookup yields CDR1 DFQATT and CDR2 SNEGSKA (reference sequence). Germline trimming cut 4 bases from V and 0 bases from J; bases unmatched to any gene: 7. The CDR3 consists of 18 residues. The CDR3 loop is CSAIGGTSGRSSYNEQFF. The CDR3 DNA, read in part, is TGCAGTGCTATTGGGGGGACTAGCGGGAGGTCCTCCTACAATGAG.

On this clone: The read terminates 3 residues ahead of where the CDR3 ends, so the germline J gene completes it. This rearrangement joins TRBV13 to TRBJ1-1; D is perhaps TRBD1 (6 bases). V gave up 5 bases and J gave up 1 base, with 20 bases separating them. Germline V gene sequence: CDR1 PRHDT, CDR2 FYEKMQ (reference sequence). This CDR3 spans 17 amino acids. The DNA read from the CDR3 is TGTGCCAGCAGCAGAAAGATAAACAGGGACCGGAACACTGAA. Translating it yields CASSRKINRDRNTE. In full, the CDR3 is CASSRKINRDRNTEAFF.

Notes on this clone: The read terminates 3 residues before the CDR3 end, so the remaining end is supplied by the germline J gene. The genes are TRBV30 and TRBJ2-2; D not resolved. Germline V lookup: CDR1 GTSNPN, CDR2 SVGIG (reference sequence). CDR3 length: 14 amino acids. Trimming pared 1 base from V and 0 bases from J, leaving 6 bases between. The CDR3 here is CAWSALANTGELFF. The covered CDR3 bases are TGTGCCTGGAGTGCTCTAGCGAACACCGGGGAG.

A remark on this clone: The read ends 3 residues early relative to the CDR3; the germline J gene fills the gap. V and J are TRBV2 and TRBJ2-7; a weak D match, TRBD1 (6 bases). There are 12 residues in the CDR3. Per the germline V gene, CDR1 is SNHLY and CDR2 is FYNNEI. The V end was cut by 7 bases, the J end by 3 bases, with 10 bases between. The CDR3 reads CASTDSHYEQYF. Partial CDR3 DNA: TGTGCCAGCACGGACAGCCACTACGAG. Complete variable domain (other parts from reference TRBV2 and TRBJ2-7): EPEVTQTPSHQVTQMGQEVILRCVPISNHLYFYWYRQILGQKVEFLVSFYNNEISEKSEIFDDQFSVERPDGSNFTLKIRSTKLEDSAMYFCASTDSHYEQYFGPGTRLTVT.

On this clone itself: Sequencing ends 3 residues short of the CDR3 end; the germline J gene provides the rest. The chain combines TRBV20-1 with TRBJ2-1, with D possibly being TRBD2 (6 bases). Germline loops: CDR1 DFQATT, CDR2 SNEGSKA (reference sequence). Trimming shortened V by 4 bases and J by 0 bases, and 13 bases separated the two germline ends. The length of the CDR3 is 15 residues. The DNA read from the CDR3 is TGCAGTGCTAATCGGGACTGGAGCTCCTACAATGAG. This translates into CSANRDWSSYNE. The full-length CDR3 reads as CSANRDWSSYNEQFF.

A word on this clone: The read comes to an end 3 residues before the CDR3 does, leaving the germline J gene to fill in the end. V is TRBV2 and J is TRBJ2-7; TRBD1 matches 7 bases. With 6 bases clipped from V and 6 bases from J, the junction kept 11 bases outside the gene matches. CDR1 and CDR2 from the germline V gene are SNHLY and FYNNEI. CDR3 size: 14 residues. The CDR3 DNA, read in part, is TGTGCCAGCAGCGAGTATATTACAGGGGCCGAG. It translates to CASSEYITGAE. In full, the CDR3 reads CASSEYITGAEQYF.

Of note for this clone: The observed sequence ends 3 residues before the CDR3 terminus, with the missing tail filled in from the germline J gene. The V call is TRBV2, the J call TRBJ2-3; maybe TRBD1 (5 bases). Trimming shortened V by 4 bases and J by 2 bases, and 7 bases separated the two germline ends. Germline V gives CDR1 SNHLY, CDR2 FYNNEI. The CDR3 contains 13 residues. This CDR3 reads CASSAGFTDTQYF. The DNA read from the CDR3 is TGTGCCAGCAGTGCAGGGTTCACAGATACG.

The CDR3 sequence: CSVAQTGNTEAFF. Incomplete CDR3 DNA: TGCAGCGTTGCCCAGACAGGGAACACTGAA. The J gene is TRBJ1-1, the V gene TRBV29-1, with D perhaps TRBD1 (6 bases). Read coverage stops 3 residues before the CDR3 terminus; the germline J gene supplies the remainder. Per germline, CDR1 SQVTM and CDR2 ANQGSEA. Deletions cut 4 bases from V and 1 base from J, with 10 bases between. The CDR3 totals 13 residues.